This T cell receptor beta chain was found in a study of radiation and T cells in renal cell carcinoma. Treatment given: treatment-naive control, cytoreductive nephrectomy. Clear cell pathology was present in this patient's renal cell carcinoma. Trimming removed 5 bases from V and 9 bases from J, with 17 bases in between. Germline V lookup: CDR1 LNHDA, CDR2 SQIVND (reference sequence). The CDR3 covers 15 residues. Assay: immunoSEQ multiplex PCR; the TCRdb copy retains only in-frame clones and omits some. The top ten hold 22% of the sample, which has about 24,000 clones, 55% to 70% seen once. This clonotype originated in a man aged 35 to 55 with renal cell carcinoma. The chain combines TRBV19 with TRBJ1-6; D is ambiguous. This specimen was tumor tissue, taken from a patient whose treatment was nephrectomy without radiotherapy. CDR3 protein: CASSAEQRGRSPLHF. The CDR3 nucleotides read TGTGCCAGTAGTGCCGAGCAGAGAGGACGTTCACCCCTCCACTTT.